Each of the 3 T cell receptor beta chains below was sequenced from the same sample in a study of T cell changes during pregnancy in multiple sclerosis. This table comes from immunoSEQ multiplex PCR, and its TCRdb copy is limited to in-frame clones, with some not included. The sample holds approximately 92,000 clones, roughly 92% seen once. The specimen comprised peripheral blood, sampled after pregnancy. These receptor sequences come from a female donor with multiple sclerosis, enrolled in a pregnancy study.

The chain employs TRBV6-1 and TRBJ1-1; D possibly corresponds to TRBD1 (6 bases). This CDR3 has 14 amino acids. From germline, CDR1 is MNHNS and CDR2 SASEGT. V lost 4 bases and J lost 4, with 13 bases in between. The CDR3 loop reads CASSANLGGTEAFF. The DNA for the CDR3 is TGTGCCAGCAGTGCTAACCTAGGGGGCACTGAAGCTTTCTTT.

The chain links TRBV6-1 to TRBJ1-6; D is ambiguous. Looked up from germline, CDR1 is MNHNS and CDR2 is SASEGT. The CDR3 sequence is 14 residues long. V lost 6 bases and J lost 5, with 11 bases in between. The CDR3 DNA reads TGTGCCAGCAGCCCGGAGGGCGATAATTCACCCCTCCACTTT. Translation gives CASSPEGDNSPLHF.

This chain joins TRBV7-8 and TRBJ1-5; D not resolved. Germline CDR1 reads SGHVS; CDR2 reads FQNEAQ. The CDR3 contains 17 residues. The V gene lost 0 bases and the J gene lost 1 base, with 13 bases spanning the gap. The CDR3 sequence: CASSLAPGSQSNQPQHF. DNA of the CDR3: TGTGCCAGCAGCTTAGCTCCGGGTTCCCAAAGCAATCAGCCCCAGCATTTT.